This T cell receptor (beta chain) was identified in a study of blood T cell repertoires in COVID-19. Study-wide background: The study drew acute and convalescent COVID-19 samples from the United States, Italy and Spain. T cells, B-cell-depleted T cells, or PBMCs provided the cDNA or gDNA that served as material.

The V gene end was trimmed by 9 bases and the J gene end by 3 bases; junction bases not matched to a gene: 13. The CDR3 is made up of 16 amino acids. CDR1 is SNHLY, CDR2 FYNNEI, per germline. In the authors' workflow: How many nucleated cells were present was estimated from reference gene primer amplification. The table came from immunoSEQ multiplex PCR; TCRdb's copy has only in-frame clones and leaves some out. Clone size and V and J calls were adopted from that table, with D and trimming inferred from the DNA. In the table there are around 71,000 clones, around 83% of which are singletons. The Seattle patients, enrolled during active infection, were followed longitudinally.

This chain links TRBV2 with TRBJ2-1, with 8 positions matching TRBD1. Sequencing was carried out using peripheral blood. The receptor comes from a man aged 30 to 45 with COVID-19, enrolled during active disease. The CDR3 here is CASLYTGGLNYNEQFF. The CDR3 DNA follows: TGTGCCAGTCTGTACACAGGGGGGCTTAACTACAATGAGCAGTTCTTC.